These 28 T cell receptor beta chains share one sample of origin, sequenced in a study of blood T cell repertoires in COVID-19. This table comes from immunoSEQ multiplex PCR, and its TCRdb copy is limited to in-frame clones, with some not included. The sample gives 220,000 or so clones, over 80% of which show up once; over 0.75% is in the top ten. The source material was PBMCs or T cells enriched from blood (not recorded which). These receptors all stem from a man over 45 who had been exposed to COVID-19.

The chain carries TRBV19 and TRBJ2-5; 11 bases line up with TRBD2. Germline assignment: CDR1 LNHDA and CDR2 SQIVND (reference sequence). This CDR3 is 15 amino acids long. V trimming: 7 bases; J trimming: 2 bases; junction bases outside the gene matches: 6. The DNA for the CDR3 is TGTGCCAGTACCCCGGGACTAGCGGAACAAGAGACCCAGTACTTC. This encodes CASTPGLAEQETQYF.

CDR3 in amino acids: CASSPKTSGGTDTQYF. CDR3 coding DNA: TGTGCCAGCAGCCCCAAGACTAGCGGGGGCACAGATACGCAGTATTTT. The chain is built from TRBV7-2 and TRBJ2-3; 11 nucleotides align to TRBD2. The CDR3 extends over 16 amino acids. Trimming took 5 bases from V and 1 from J; bases not matched to a gene: 5. Germline-derived CDR1 and CDR2 are SGHTA and FQGNSA.

This chain joins TRBV4-2 and TRBJ2-3; D might be TRBD2 (5 bases). The CDR3 totals 15 residues. Trimming took 0 bases from V and 6 from J, leaving 13 bases between them. In germline, CDR1 is LGHNA, CDR2 YNFKEQ. The CDR3 nucleotides read TGTGCCAGCAGCCAAGACGGGGTGGGAACGGATACGCAGTATTTT. This codes for CASSQDGVGTDTQYF.

A few counts support this clone. The CDR3 DNA reads as TGCGCCAGCAGCCAAGCCGGGGGGGAGAATTACGAGCAGTACTTC. Protein sequence: CASSQAGGENYEQYF. The chain uses TRBV4-1 and TRBJ2-7, with 8 bases lining up with TRBD2. Unmatched junction bases numbered 6, after V lost 1 base and J lost 4 bases. This CDR3 is 15 amino acids long. CDR1 and CDR2 from the germline V gene are MGHRA and YSYEKL.

This sequence joins TRBV10-3 and TRBJ1-5; weak D call: TRBD1 (6 bases). The V gene's germline CDR1 is ENHRY and CDR2 SYGVKD. The CDR3 totals 14 residues. V was pared by 4 bases and J by 2 bases, with 9 bases between. In DNA form, the CDR3 reads TGTGCCATCAGTGGGGGGCAGGGCAATCAGCCCCAGCATTTT. This gives the protein CAISGGQGNQPQHF.

The chain combines TRBV5-6 with TRBJ1-2, with D possibly TRBD1 on 6 matching bases. The germline V gene encodes CDR1 SGHDT and CDR2 YYEEEE. The V gene lost 4 bases and the J gene lost 7 bases, with 14 bases spanning the gap. This CDR3 is built from 13 residues. This CDR3 is CASSQTGIGGYTF. Written as DNA, the CDR3 is TGTGCCAGCAGCCAAACAGGGATCGGTGGCTACACCTTC.

Only one count was recorded for this clone. J is TRBJ2-7 and V is TRBV4-2; D not resolved. The CDR3 totals 14 residues. V shed 0 bases and J shed 0 bases, with 6 bases lying between them. Germline CDR1 and CDR2: LGHNA and YNFKEQ. The CDR3 loop reads CASSQEGSSYEQYF. CDR3 in DNA: TGTGCCAGCAGCCAAGAGGGCAGCTCCTACGAGCAGTACTTC.

This clone has just one count. The chain has TRBV2 and TRBJ2-1, with D unresolved. The germline V gene has CDR1 SNHLY and CDR2 FYNNEI. The CDR3 totals 13 residues. V lost 4 bases to trimming and J lost 5 bases, with 9 bases between them. The CDR3 nucleotides are TGTGCCAGCAGTGTGTCCAGAAACAATGAGCAGTTCTTC. Translating gives CASSVSRNNEQFF.

This sequence joins TRBV6-2 or TRBV6-3 and TRBJ2-7, with 8 bases matching TRBD2. The CDR3 length is 15 residues. Germline lookup yields CDR1 MNHEY and CDR2 SVGEGT. V trimming: 4 bases; J trimming: 0 bases; junction bases outside the gene matches: 5. The CDR3 spells CASSSPGGVSYEQYV. DNA for the CDR3: TGTGCCAGCAGTTCCCCGGGAGGGGTCTCCTACGAGCAGTACGTC.

The chain employs TRBV7-2 and TRBJ2-7; TRBD1 is a possible D gene (5 bases). Germline values: CDR1 SGHTA, CDR2 FQGNSA. Trimming took off 5 bases at V and 2 bases at J, with 16 bases between the two ends. The CDR3 length is 15 residues. The CDR3: CASSPTTVSPYEQYF. As DNA, the CDR3 is TGTGCCAGCAGCCCAACGACAGTTTCCCCCTACGAGCAGTACTTC.

The V and J genes are TRBV6-5 and TRBJ2-7, with TRBD1 matching over 8 bases. The CDR3 totals 12 residues. Trimming took 6 bases from V and 11 from J; bases not matched to a gene: 9. CDR1 and CDR2 from the germline V gene are MNHEY and SVGAGI. The CDR3 coding sequence is TGTGCCAGCAGCACCCCGACAGGGGCGGAGTACGTC. Amino acids: CASSTPTGAEYV.

The DNA of the CDR3 is TGTGCCAGCAGTTACTCGCAGGGGCTCTACACCGGGGAGCTGTTTTTT. Translation: CASSYSQGLYTGELFF. The rearrangement uses TRBV6-5 and TRBJ2-2; D possibly corresponds to TRBD1 (6 bases). V was pared by 0 bases and J by 3 bases, with 11 bases between. The CDR3 is 16 amino acids. CDR1 is MNHEY and CDR2 is SVGAGI in the germline V gene.

This clone was seen a handful of times. CDR3 coding DNA: TGTGCCAGCAGCTTAACGTCCGGCAGGGAAGCTTTCTTT. This codes for CASSLTSGREAFF. The chain links TRBV7-3 to TRBJ1-1, with D uncertain. Germline CDR1 is SGHTA and CDR2 is FQGTGA. V lost 0 bases and J 8 bases, leaving 10 bases between the germline ends. The length of the CDR3 is 13 residues.

This clone was seen more than once but under ten times. The rearrangement uses TRBV19 and TRBJ2-7; tentatively, D is TRBD2 (6 bases). Between the trimmed V and J ends, which lost 1 base and 2 bases, there was a span of 12 bases. The CDR3 loop spans 15 amino acids. Germline V lookup: CDR1 LNHDA, CDR2 SQIVND (reference sequence). CDR3 DNA sequence: TGTGCCAGTAGTATAGTGGCCGGAGGGGCCTACGAGCAGTACTTC. Amino acid sequence: CASSIVAGGAYEQYF.

The chain is built from TRBV2 and TRBJ2-2, with TRBD1 matching over 7 bases. The CDR3 contains 15 residues. CDR1 SNHLY and CDR2 FYNNEI come from the germline V gene. V shed 4 bases and J 5 bases; nucleotides not matched to a gene: 7. The CDR3 nucleotides are TGTGCCAGCAGTGTCATGGGACAGACTACCGGGGAGCTGTTTTTT. Protein: CASSVMGQTTGELFF.

The V call is TRBV5-1, the J call TRBJ2-3, with 9 bases fitting TRBD2. The CDR3 sequence is 15 residues long. Per the germline V gene, CDR1 is SGHRS and CDR2 is YFSETQ. V lost 4 bases and J lost 2; bases outside the gene matches: 5. The CDR3 protein is CASSHRLADTDTQYF. The DNA for the CDR3 is TGCGCCAGCAGCCATAGACTAGCGGACACAGATACGCAGTATTTT.

The chain is built from TRBV24-1 and TRBJ1-5; unclear D gene. V lost 3 bases to trimming and J lost 6 bases, with 11 bases between them. Germline V gene sequence: CDR1 KGHDR, CDR2 SFDVKD. This CDR3 has 14 amino acids. The CDR3 nucleotides read TGTGCCACCAGTGATGGGCCGGCGAGTCAGCCCCAGCATTTT. This translates into CATSDGPASQPQHF.

The rearrangement links TRBV28 to TRBJ2-7, with D tentatively TRBD2 (7 bases). CDR1 and CDR2 from the germline V gene are MDHEN and SYDVKM. Deletions cut 6 bases from V and 4 bases from J, with 16 bases between. CDR3 length: 14 amino acids. This CDR3 reads CASSRGDTLYEQYF. The DNA of the CDR3 is TGTGCCAGCAGCCGGGGGGACACCTTATACGAGCAGTACTTC.

The rearrangement links TRBV7-8 to TRBJ2-1; 9 nucleotides line up with TRBD2. V trimming: 5 bases; J trimming: 7 bases; junction bases outside the gene matches: 12. This CDR3 spans 16 amino acids. Germline V lookup: CDR1 SGHVS, CDR2 FQNEAQ. CDR3 loop: CASSGRAGGQVNEQFF. Here the CDR3 DNA reads TGTGCCAGCAGCGGGAGAGCGGGAGGCCAAGTGAATGAGCAGTTCTTC.

This clone was recorded once. This chain joins TRBV24-1 and TRBJ2-6; 8 bases align to TRBD1. V was clipped by 5 bases and J by 2 bases; unmatched bases: 1. The CDR3 loop spans 15 amino acids. Germline V lookup: CDR1 KGHDR, CDR2 SFDVKD. The CDR3 reads CATSAGGAGANVLTF. CDR3 bases: TGTGCCACCAGTGCAGGGGGCGCTGGGGCCAACGTCCTGACTTTC.

The chain employs TRBV7-9 and TRBJ2-1; D gene ambiguous. Trimming removed 5 bases at V and 3 bases at J, with 11 bases between. Germline CDR1 and CDR2: SEHNR and FQNEAQ (reference sequence). The CDR3 extends over 14 amino acids. The chain's CDR3 is CASSPRSGYNEQFF. CDR3 nucleotide sequence: TGTGCCAGCAGCCCAAGATCCGGCTACAATGAGCAGTTCTTC. Using reference TRBV7-9 and TRBJ2-1 for the parts outside the CDR3, the full variable domain is DTGVSQNPRHKITKRGQNVTFRCDPISEHNRLYWYRQTLGQGPEFLTYFQNEAQLEKSRLLSDRFSAERPKGSFSTLEIQRTEQGDSAMYLCASSPRSGYNEQFFGPGTRLTVL.

This clone has a single count. J is TRBJ2-6 and V is TRBV5-1, with TRBD1 matching over 7 bases. Germline loops: CDR1 SGHRS, CDR2 YFSETQ. CDR3 length: 16 amino acids. V lost 6 bases to trimming and J lost 2 bases; unmatched junction nucleotides: 8. The CDR3 DNA sequence: TGCGCCAGCACCAATACAGGGGAACCTGGGGCCAACGTCCTGACTTTC. Its protein is CASTNTGEPGANVLTF.

V usage is TRBV15 and J usage is TRBJ1-1; 9 bases line up with TRBD1. J gave up 4 bases and V 4 bases, and 13 bases lay outside the gene matches. The CDR3 runs 17 residues. Germline lookup yields CDR1 LNHNV and CDR2 YYDKDF (reference sequence). CDR3 sequence: CATSTLDRGGKSTEAFF. The CDR3 DNA reads TGTGCCACCAGCACCCTGGACAGGGGAGGTAAGAGCACTGAAGCTTTCTTT.

The chain joins TRBV28 to TRBJ1-1, with 12 bases identical to TRBD1. The CDR3 loop spans 16 amino acids. V lost 4 bases, J lost 5 bases, and 8 bases stayed unmatched. Germline loops: CDR1 MDHEN, CDR2 SYDVKM. The DNA of the CDR3 is TGTGCCAGCAGTTCCGGGACAGGGGGCTTAGGAACTGAAGCTTTCTTT. Translation: CASSSGTGGLGTEAFF.

The CDR3: CASSLSGQGRDYGYTF. As DNA, the CDR3 is TGTGCCAGCAGTTTATCCGGACAGGGTAGGGACTATGGCTACACCTTC. The chain employs TRBV27 and TRBJ1-2, with 8 bases fitting TRBD1. The CDR3 spans 16 residues. V lost 0 bases to trimming and J lost 3 bases; unmatched junction nucleotides: 6. Germline values: CDR1 MNHEY, CDR2 SMNVEV (reference sequence).

CDR3 sequence reads: CASSVGTSGGARDTQYF. DNA for the CDR3: TGTGCCAGCAGCGTAGGGACTAGCGGGGGGGCAAGAGATACGCAGTATTTT. This sequence joins TRBV7-2 and TRBJ2-3; 16 positions match TRBD2. The CDR3 runs to 17 residues. The V gene's germline CDR1 is SGHTA and CDR2 FQGNSA. V lost 5 bases and J lost 5; bases outside the gene matches: 7.

The V and J genes are TRBV5-1 and TRBJ2-3; 7 nucleotides align to TRBD2. The CDR3 spans 15 residues. Per germline, CDR1 SGHRS and CDR2 YFSETQ. Trimming removed 0 bases from V and 4 bases from J; junction bases left unmatched: 5. CDR3 DNA sequence: TGCGCCAGCAGCTTGGTATTAGCGGGCTCAGATACGCAGTATTTT. Amino acid sequence: CASSLVLAGSDTQYF.

The chain couples TRBV12-5 to TRBJ2-3; perhaps TRBD1 as D (6 bases). The length of the CDR3 is 13 residues. CDR1 is LGHNT, CDR2 FRNRAP, per germline. Trimming took 3 bases from V and 4 from J, leaving 8 bases between them. The CDR3 reads CASGFSGADTQYF. The CDR3 DNA follows: TGTGCTAGTGGTTTTTCAGGGGCAGATACGCAGTATTTT.